This T cell receptor beta chain was sequenced for a study of blood T cell repertoires in COVID-19. Study-level background: Spain, Italy and the United States supplied samples that represented acute and convalescent COVID-19. From T cells, B-cell-depleted T cells, or PBMCs came the material, which was cDNA or gDNA.

This clone appeared many times. Distinct nucleotide sequences in the sample also encode this CDR3. The germline gives CDR1 SGHAT, CDR2 FQNNGV. V gave up 0 bases and J gave up 0 bases; unmatched junction bases: 7. CDR3 length: 17 residues. Original handling: Using reference gene primer amplification, nucleated cell counts were estimated. Profiling relied on immunoSEQ multiplex PCR, and the TCRdb table lists in-frame clones only, not all of them. V and J calls and clone size are copied from that table; D and trimming were computed from the DNA. This table holds some 80,000 clones, more than 60% found once.

The sequence derives from a woman aged 80 or over with active or convalescent COVID-19. The chain carries TRBV11-2 and TRBJ1-2, with TRBD1 matching 7 bases. Specimen: peripheral blood. The CDR3: CASSLDNPGTANYGYTF. CDR3 nucleotide sequence: TGTGCCAGCAGCTTAGATAACCCAGGGACAGCTAACTATGGCTACACCTTC.